What follows are 2 T cell receptor beta chains derived from one specimen sequenced in a study of T cells expressing NK-cell markers. TCRdb reanalyzed the 5' RACE reads and collapses them to one entry per CDR3 protein, without DNA. The ten most abundant clones cover 1.4% of a sample with about 460,000 distinct CDR3 sequences. The specimen was blood T cells: a sorted CD56 or NKG2C T cell subset, CD4+ or CD8+ T cells, or bulk PBMC T cells (not recorded which). The receptor set was obtained from a woman aged 45-65 years in good health.

The CDR3 sequence is CASSEQAADTQYF. This chain links TRBV7-7 with TRBJ2-3; the D call of TRBD1 rests on TCRdb alone, since no DNA is present to check it. Germline lookup yields CDR1 SSHAT and CDR2 FNYEAQ (reference sequence). The CDR3 length is 13 residues.

V and J are TRBV27 and TRBJ1-2; TCRdb returns TRBD1, unconfirmable since there is no DNA. Germline CDR1 is MNHEY and CDR2 is SMNVEV (reference sequence). The CDR3 has 15 residues. The CDR3 here is CASSFLTDKNYGYTF.